The next 9 T cell receptor beta chains were all read from a single sample in a study of T-cell reconstitution after alpha-beta-depleted transplantation in children. As it was prepared, the TCRbeta library received unique molecular identifiers. TCRdb independently ran MiXCR on the PCR reads; one entry per CDR3 protein. The table records some 340,000 distinct CDR3 sequences, 10% to 13% of them present only once. Here the sequenced sample was PBMCs from the stem cell graft donor, taken from the stem cell graft. These receptors came from a human donor who donated a stem cell graft to a child with acute lymphoblastic leukemia.

This clonotype was counted between two and nine times. The J gene is TRBJ2-3, the V gene TRBV5-1; D unclear. The CDR3 length is 13 residues. V was trimmed by 2 bases and J by 5 bases, leaving 9 bases between them. Germline values: CDR1 SGHRS, CDR2 YFSETQ. The DNA of the CDR3 is TGCGCCAGCAGCTTAGGAGCTAGAGATACGCAGTATTTT. Its translation is CASSLGARDTQYF.

This clonotype was counted at least ten times. The chain has TRBV4-1 and TRBJ2-7, with TRBD2 matching 10 bases. Trimming at V came to 4 bases and at J to 3 bases, leaving 3 bases not matched to a gene. This CDR3 contains 14 residues. Germline lookup yields CDR1 MGHRA and CDR2 YSYEKL. The CDR3 nucleotides are TGCGCCAGCAGCCCTCGGACTAGCGGCTACGAGCAGTACTTC. This encodes CASSPRTSGYEQYF.

The chain recombines TRBV27 with TRBJ2-7; D is unclear. The germline CDR1 and CDR2 sequences are MNHEY and SMNVEV (reference sequence). This CDR3 contains 14 residues. The V end was cut by 2 bases, the J end by 0 bases, with 8 bases between. The CDR3 region is CASSLNPASYEQYF. In DNA form, the CDR3 reads TGTGCCAGCAGTTTAAATCCCGCCTCCTACGAGCAGTACTTC.

This chain uses TRBV29-1 with TRBJ2-3, with D possibly matching TRBD2 (6 bases). Deletions cut 7 bases from V and 2 bases from J, with 16 bases between. This CDR3 has 14 amino acids. Germline V gene data show CDR1 as SQVTM and CDR2 as ANQGSEA. CDR3 residues: CSGDASENTDTQYF. CDR3 nucleotides: TGCAGCGGTGACGCTAGCGAGAACACAGATACGCAGTATTTT.

In regard to this clonotype: A junction end diverges from the germline sequence, so it may reflect a read error. The genes are TRBV6-5 and TRBJ1-1; no clear D. This CDR3 comprises 13 residues. Per germline, CDR1 MNHEY and CDR2 SVGAGI. The CDR3 sequence: CASSYGLNTAAFF. In nucleotides, the CDR3 is TGTGCCAGCAGCTACGGTCTGAACACTGCAGCTTTCTTT.

This clonotype was observed at least ten times. The chain links TRBV6-1 to TRBJ2-7; 7 bases map to TRBD2. The CDR3 contains 15 residues. Per the germline V gene, CDR1 is MNHNS and CDR2 is SASEGT. The V gene end was trimmed by 4 bases and the J gene end by 1 base; junction bases not matched to a gene: 7. CDR3 nucleotide sequence: TGTGCCAGCAGTGGTGGACTAGAAGGATCCTACGAGCAGTACTTC. It translates to CASSGGLEGSYEQYF.

This clonotype was seen more than once but under ten times. This chain uses TRBV12-3 or TRBV12-4 with TRBJ2-7; 15 positions match TRBD2. The trim removed 1 base at V and 6 bases at J, leaving 1 base unmatched. This CDR3 has 15 residues. The CDR3 reads CASSLGGLAGGEQYF. The CDR3 nucleotides read TGTGCCAGCAGTTTAGGGGGACTAGCGGGAGGCGAGCAGTACTTC.

The CDR3 coding sequence is TGTGCCAGCAGTCCCCAGCGGGATAGGTCTAGGGGGGAGCTGTTTTTT. It translates to CASSPQRDRSRGELFF. The V and J genes are TRBV2 and TRBJ2-2, with 7 positions matching TRBD2. The CDR3 contains 16 residues. With 5 bases clipped from V and 8 bases from J, the junction kept 14 bases outside the gene matches. Germline V gene sequence: CDR1 SNHLY, CDR2 FYNNEI.

In this sample, this clonotype turned up a few times. This sequence joins TRBV11-2 and TRBJ2-1; tentatively, D is TRBD2 (5 bases). Trimming pared 5 bases from V and 7 bases from J, leaving 12 bases between. The CDR3 totals 13 residues. Germline CDR1 and CDR2: SGHAT and FQNNGV. CDR3 bases: TGTGCCAGCAGCCCTCCGGGGTGGAATGAGCAGTTCTTC. Its protein is CASSPPGWNEQFF.